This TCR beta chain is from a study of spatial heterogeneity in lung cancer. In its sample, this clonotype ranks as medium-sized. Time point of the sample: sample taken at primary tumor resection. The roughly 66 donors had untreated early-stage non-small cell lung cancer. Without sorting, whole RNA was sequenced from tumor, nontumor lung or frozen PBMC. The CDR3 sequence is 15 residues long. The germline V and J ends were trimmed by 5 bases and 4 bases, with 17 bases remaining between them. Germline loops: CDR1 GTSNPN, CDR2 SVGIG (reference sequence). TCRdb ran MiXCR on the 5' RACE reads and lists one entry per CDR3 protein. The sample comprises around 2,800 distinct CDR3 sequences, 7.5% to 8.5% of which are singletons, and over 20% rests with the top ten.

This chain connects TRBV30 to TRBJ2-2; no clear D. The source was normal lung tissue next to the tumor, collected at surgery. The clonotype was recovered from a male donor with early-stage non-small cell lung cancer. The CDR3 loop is CAWDGVNVGTGELFF. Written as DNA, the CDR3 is TGTGCCTGGGATGGGGTGAACGTGGGCACCGGGGAGCTGTTTTTT. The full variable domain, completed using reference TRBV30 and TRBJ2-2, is SQTIHQWPATLVQPVGSPLSLECTVEGTSNPNLYWYRQAAGRGLQLLFYSVGIGQISSEVPQNLSASRPQDRQFILSSKKLLLSDSGFYLCAWDGVNVGTGELFFGEGSRLTVL.